This TCR beta chain was retrieved from a study of shared clonotypes between healthy human individuals. As for the study in general: CD8 memory received one plate per donor, CD8 naive two, CD4 memory three and CD4 naive three.

Study-level results: The sharing of 4.5% to 6.5% of naive CD4 clonotypes was seen across several donors.

This clone was detected only once. No antigen is known for it. Assay used: immunoSEQ multiplex PCR; TCRdb lists only in-frame clones, some missing. The sample lists 2 million to 3 million clones, 80% to 95% occurring once. Germline V gene sequence: CDR1 SGHAT, CDR2 FQNNGV. The ends were cut back, 7 bases at V and 5 bases at J, with 14 bases in the middle. This CDR3 region has 13 residues. The sequence derives from a man aged 18 to 29 in good health. Some clones in this sample may be carry-over from other donors' samples. The sample consisted of naive CD4+ T cells from PBMCs. The subset denotes: CD45RA+ positively selected. The J gene is TRBJ2-5, the V gene TRBV11-2; tentatively, D is TRBD2 (6 bases). The DNA of the CDR3 is TGTGCCAGCAAAACCGGGGGTGGGGAGACCCAGTACTTC. Translated: CASKTGGGETQYF.